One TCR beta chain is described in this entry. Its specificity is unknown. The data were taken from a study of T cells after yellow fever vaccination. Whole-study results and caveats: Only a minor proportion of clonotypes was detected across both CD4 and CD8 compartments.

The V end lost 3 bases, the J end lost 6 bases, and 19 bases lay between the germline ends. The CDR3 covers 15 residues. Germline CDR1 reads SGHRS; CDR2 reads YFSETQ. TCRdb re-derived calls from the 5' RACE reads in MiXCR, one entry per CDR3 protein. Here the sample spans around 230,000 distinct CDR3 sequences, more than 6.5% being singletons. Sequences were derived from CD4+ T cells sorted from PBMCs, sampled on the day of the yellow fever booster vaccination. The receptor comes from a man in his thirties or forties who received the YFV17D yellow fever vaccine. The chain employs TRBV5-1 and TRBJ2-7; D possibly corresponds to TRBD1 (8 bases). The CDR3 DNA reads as TGCGCCAGCAGCTCAGGGGGCGGGAGTTTCATCGAGCAGTACTTC. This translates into CASSSGGGSFIEQYF.